The 21 T cell receptor beta chains below come from one sample, sequenced in a study of post-analysis software for immune sequencing data. Findings and caveats of the study: In patients, about 5 TRBV segments were more frequent than in controls, with TRBV5-6, TRBV5-1 and TRBV20-1 among them.

The antigens for these receptors are not known. Presence of unique molecular identifiers characterized the TCR beta cDNA libraries. TCRdb processed the PCR reads anew with MiXCR; each CDR3 protein has one entry. The sample shows roughly 400,000 distinct CDR3 sequences, 30% to 45% of them seen only once. The sequencing sample was made of blood. The receptor set was obtained from a girl aged 2-10 years with multiple sclerosis.

This clonotype was observed a few times. This sequence joins TRBV7-3 and TRBJ2-3; a weak D match, TRBD2 (6 bases). This CDR3 is 16 amino acids long. The V end lost 2 bases, the J end lost 3 bases, and 15 bases lay between the germline ends. In germline, CDR1 is SGHTA, CDR2 FQGTGA. The CDR3, as DNA: TGTGCCAGCAGCTTATATGGCGGCGGGGAGACAGATACGCAGTATTTT. It codes for CASSLYGGGETDTQYF.

This clonotype was detected many times. The chain joins TRBV5-1 to TRBJ2-4, with 7 nucleotides matching TRBD1. This CDR3 comprises 13 residues. Germline V gene lookup returns CDR1 SGHRS and CDR2 YFSETQ. After removal of 3 bases from V and 6 bases from J, the junction contained 3 bases not matched to a gene. The CDR3: CASSSDRANIQYF. CDR3 bases: TGCGCCAGCAGCTCAGACAGGGCAAACATTCAGTACTTC.

The chain has TRBV12-3 or TRBV12-4 and TRBJ2-2, with 8 bases aligning to TRBD1. The V and J ends lost 3 bases and 5 bases, in that order; junction bases with no gene match: 8. CDR3 size: 16 residues. For the CDR3, the DNA is TGTGCCAGCAGTTTCGCCGCAGGGGGCGCGACCGGGGAGCTGTTTTTT. Amino acid sequence: CASSFAAGGATGELFF.

This clonotype turned up a few times. The V and J genes are TRBV7-2 and TRBJ2-1; 9 bases line up with TRBD2. Looked up from germline, CDR1 is SGHTA and CDR2 is FQGNSA. This CDR3 is built from 17 residues. After removal of 2 bases from V and 2 bases from J, the junction contained 7 bases not matched to a gene. Written as DNA, the CDR3 is TGTGCCAGCAGCTTACTCCCCTCTAGCGGGACCTACAATGAGCAGTTCTTC. Its protein is CASSLLPSSGTYNEQFF.

The CDR3 loop is CASSQGLELREQYF. CDR3 in DNA: TGTGCCAGCAGCCAAGGGCTAGAATTACGGGAGCAGTACTTC. This rearrangement joins TRBV3-1 to TRBJ2-7, with D unresolved. Germline V gene data show CDR1 as LGHDT and CDR2 as YNNKEL (reference sequence). Deletions cut 1 base from V and 7 bases from J, with 14 bases between. The CDR3 is 14 amino acids.

The chain combines TRBV6-1 with TRBJ1-6; D is unresolved. The V gene lost 5 bases and the J gene lost 1 base, with 18 bases spanning the gap. CDR1 is MNHNS, CDR2 SASEGT, per germline. The CDR3 extends over 18 amino acids. This chain's CDR3 is CASSRDLPRTSYNSPLHF. The CDR3 region has the DNA TGTGCCAGCAGTCGAGACCTCCCCAGAACGTCCTATAATTCACCCCTCCACTTT.

The chain couples TRBV4-2 to TRBJ1-2, with D maybe TRBD1 (6 bases). Germline assignment: CDR1 LGHNA and CDR2 YNFKEQ. The CDR3 covers 16 residues. V dropped 1 base and J dropped 4 bases, with 16 bases sitting between them. This chain's CDR3 is CASSQVGGQRSYGYTF. CDR3 nucleotides: TGTGCCAGCAGCCAAGTTGGCGGACAGCGAAGCTATGGCTACACCTTC.

This chain connects TRBV19 to TRBJ2-1, with no clear D. CDR1 is LNHDA and CDR2 is SQIVND in the germline V gene (reference sequence). The CDR3 totals 13 residues. Trimming stripped 0 bases from V and 5 bases from J, with 5 bases between. This CDR3 is CASSIDRNNEQFF. The DNA for the CDR3 is TGTGCCAGTAGTATAGACAGAAACAATGAGCAGTTCTTC.

V is TRBV12-3 or TRBV12-4 and J is TRBJ1-2, with a weak D call TRBD1 (6 bases). The CDR3 loop spans 14 amino acids. V was trimmed by 2 bases and J by 3 bases, leaving 10 bases between them. Here the CDR3 DNA reads TGTGCCAGCAGTTTATGGGGGGCGGACTATGGCTACACCTTC. This sequence encodes CASSLWGADYGYTF.

As to this clonotype: A much larger clone is a single base away; this may be a read error. J is TRBJ2-5 and V is TRBV7-3; 8 bases are shared with TRBD1. This CDR3 is built from 15 residues. Germline CDR1 reads SGHTA; CDR2 reads FQGTGA. CDR3 nucleotide sequence: TGTGTCAGCAGCGCGACAGGGACAGGTCAAGAGACCCAGTACTTC. Its translation is CVSSATGTGQETQYF. The full variable domain, rest sourced from reference TRBV7-3 and TRBJ2-5, is GAGVSQTPSNKVTEKGKYVELRCDPISGHTALYWYRQSLGQGPEFLIYFQGTGAADDSGLPNDRFFAVRPEGSVSTLKIQRTERGDSAVYLCVSSATGTGQETQYFGPGTRLLVL.

This clonotype was detected once. The CDR3 DNA is TGTGCCAGCAGTTACTCTCAAGGGGGCGGATCGCCCCAGCATTTT. Protein product: CASSYSQGGGSPQHF. The rearrangement links TRBV6-5 to TRBJ1-5, with 7 positions matching TRBD1. The CDR3 consists of 15 residues. V was clipped by 0 bases and J by 9 bases; unmatched bases: 8. Germline values: CDR1 MNHEY, CDR2 SVGAGI.

This clonotype was picked up a small number of times. The chain joins TRBV12-3 or TRBV12-4 to TRBJ2-5, with D perhaps matching TRBD1 (5 bases). This CDR3 has 15 amino acids. V was pared by 5 bases and J by 1 base, with 14 bases between. The CDR3 reads CASSPFSGLQETQYF. CDR3 in DNA: TGTGCCAGCAGTCCCTTCTCAGGGCTCCAAGAGACCCAGTACTTC.

The V gene is TRBV12-3 or TRBV12-4, the J gene TRBJ2-1; 9 nucleotides agree with TRBD1. Trimming at V came to 5 bases and at J to 4 bases, leaving 3 bases not matched to a gene. There are 14 residues in the CDR3. In DNA form, the CDR3 reads TGTGCCAGCAGTCGGGGACAGGGATACAATGAGCAGTTCTTC. Encoded protein: CASSRGQGYNEQFF.

A few counts support this clonotype. The chain is built from TRBV5-1 and TRBJ1-4; 7 bases map to TRBD1. This CDR3 has 14 residues. Germline CDR1 SGHRS, CDR2 YFSETQ. V lost 4 bases and J lost 3; bases outside the gene matches: 3. In nucleotides, the CDR3 is TGCGCCAGCAGCCCTGGGACAGCTAATGAAAAACTGTTTTTT. It specifies CASSPGTANEKLFF.

This clonotype has more than one count but fewer than ten. The chain employs TRBV5-6 and TRBJ1-6; TRBD1 aligns across 10 bases. The V gene's germline CDR1 is SGHDT and CDR2 YYEEEE. V dropped 0 bases and J dropped 7; count of bases not matched to a gene: 4. CDR3 size: 16 residues. CDR3 in amino acids: CASSLAAGQGNSPLHF. CDR3 DNA: TGTGCCAGCAGCTTGGCCGCGGGACAGGGGAATTCACCCCTCCACTTT.

This clonotype has a handful of counts. V and J are TRBV3-1 and TRBJ2-3; no clear D. V dropped 1 base and J dropped 2 bases, with 16 bases sitting between them. The CDR3 runs to 17 residues. CDR1 LGHDT and CDR2 YNNKEL come from the germline V gene (reference sequence). The CDR3 sequence is CASSQVPGRSPTDTQYF. The CDR3 region has the DNA TGTGCCAGCAGCCAAGTGCCAGGCCGTTCCCCCACAGATACGCAGTATTTT.

V and J are TRBV15 and TRBJ2-4; no definite D call. CDR1 and CDR2 from the germline V gene are LNHNV and YYDKDF (reference sequence). Trimming removed 1 base at V and 0 bases at J, with 13 bases between. This CDR3 spans 17 amino acids. The DNA of the CDR3 is TGTGCCACCAGCAGAGGAGTAGGAACAGTAGCCAAAAACATTCAGTACTTC. Amino acid sequence: CATSRGVGTVAKNIQYF.

The V and J genes are TRBV9 and TRBJ2-5; D is possibly TRBD1 (6 bases). Trimming removed 4 bases at V and 5 bases at J, with 15 bases between. Germline CDR1 and CDR2: SGDLS and YYNGEE. The CDR3 is 14 residues long. CDR3 in DNA: TGTGCCAGCAGCTCTACAGGGTTGGTGGAGACCCAGTACTTC. It specifies CASSSTGLVETQYF.

This clonotype was observed a handful of times. The gene calls are TRBV29-1 and TRBJ2-1, with TRBD2 identical over 8 bases. Germline V gene sequence: CDR1 SQVTM, CDR2 ANQGSEA. The CDR3 contains 14 residues. J was trimmed by 4 bases and V by 3 bases; bases with no gene match: 5. In DNA, the CDR3 is TGCAGCGTTGAGACCAGCGGGGGATACAATGAGCAGTTCTTC. Translated: CSVETSGGYNEQFF.

The chain joins TRBV7-9 to TRBJ2-1; TRBD2 aligns across 7 bases. Losses at the gene ends were 1 base for V and 7 bases for J; bases not matched to a gene: 7. The CDR3 is 15 residues long. Germline-derived CDR1 and CDR2 are SEHNR and FQNEAQ (reference sequence). This CDR3 is CASSLGDYSANEQFF. In DNA, the CDR3 is TGTGCCAGCAGCTTAGGGGACTACTCAGCGAATGAGCAGTTCTTC.

This clonotype was picked up a small number of times. The V and J genes are TRBV4-1 and TRBJ2-3; no clear D gene. CDR1 MGHRA and CDR2 YSYEKL come from the germline V gene. The CDR3 totals 13 residues. The germline V and J ends were trimmed by 2 bases and 3 bases, with 6 bases remaining between them. CDR3 in DNA: TGCGCCAGCAGCCAAATGGGAACAGATACGCAGTATTTT. Translating gives CASSQMGTDTQYF.